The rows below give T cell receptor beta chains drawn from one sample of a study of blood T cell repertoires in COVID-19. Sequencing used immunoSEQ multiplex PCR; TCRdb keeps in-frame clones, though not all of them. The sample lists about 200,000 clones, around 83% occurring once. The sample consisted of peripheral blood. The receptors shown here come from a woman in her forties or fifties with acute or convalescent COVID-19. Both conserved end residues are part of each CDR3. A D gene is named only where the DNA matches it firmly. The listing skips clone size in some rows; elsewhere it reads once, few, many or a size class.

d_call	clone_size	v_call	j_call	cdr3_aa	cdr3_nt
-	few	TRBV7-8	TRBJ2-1	CASSLDRAGEQFF	TGTGCCAGCAGCTTAGACAGGGCTGGTGAGCAGTTCTTC
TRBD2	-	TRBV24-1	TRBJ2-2	CATSGGLRTTGELFF	TGTGCCACCTCGGGGGGGTTGAGGACGACCGGGGAGCTGTTTTTT
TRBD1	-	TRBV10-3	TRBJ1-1	CAINRDRGSEAFF	TGTGCCATCAATCGGGACAGGGGATCTGAAGCTTTCTTT
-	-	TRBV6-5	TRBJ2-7	CASTDRTDSSKQYF	TGTGCCAGTACCGACCGAACCGACAGCTCTAAGCAGTACTTC
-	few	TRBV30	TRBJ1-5	CAQRGERPQHF	TGTGCCCAGCGGGGGGAGCGGCCCCAGCATTTT
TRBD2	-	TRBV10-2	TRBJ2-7	CASRKAGGGYEQYF	TGCGCCAGCAGAAAAGCGGGAGGTGGCTACGAGCAGTACTTC
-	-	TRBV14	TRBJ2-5	CASNQGLQETQYF	TGTGCCAGCAACCAAGGACTCCAAGAGACCCAGTACTTC
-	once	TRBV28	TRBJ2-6	CASRLWTSGANVLTF	TGTGCCAGCCGTCTTTGGACTTCTGGGGCCAACGTCCTGACTTTC
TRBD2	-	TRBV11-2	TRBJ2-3	CASSPLTSGRKKGGDTQYF	TGTGCCAGCAGCCCCCTGACTAGCGGGAGGAAAAAGGGTGGAGATACGCAGTATTTT
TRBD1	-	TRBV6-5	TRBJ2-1	CASSYLRTGGNGEQFF	TGTGCCAGCAGTTACCTGAGGACAGGGGGGAATGGTGAGCAGTTCTTC
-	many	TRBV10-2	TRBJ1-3	CASSVPPEKPGNTIYF	TGCGCCAGCAGTGTACCACCCGAGAAGCCTGGAAACACCATATATTTT
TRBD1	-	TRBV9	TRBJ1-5	CASSPLGTGNQPQHF	TGTGCCAGCAGCCCACTTGGGACAGGTAATCAGCCCCAGCATTTT
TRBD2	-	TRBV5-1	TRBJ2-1	CASSFFSSGSDEQFF	TGCGCCAGCAGCTTTTTCTCTAGCGGGAGTGATGAGCAGTTCTTC
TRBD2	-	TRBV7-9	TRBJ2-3	CASDPRTREGHTDTQYF	TGTGCCAGCGACCCGAGAACCCGGGAGGGCCATACAGATACGCAGTATTTT
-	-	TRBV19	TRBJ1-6	CASTMSSYNSPLHF	TGTGCCAGTACTATGAGCTCCTATAATTCACCCCTCCACTTT
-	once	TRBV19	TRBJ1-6	CASSRGETWNSPLHF	TGTGCCAGTTCACGGGGGGAAACGTGGAATTCACCCCTCCACTTT
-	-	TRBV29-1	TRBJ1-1	CSVEIQGFNTEAFF	TGCAGCGTTGAGATACAGGGATTTAACACTGAAGCTTTCTTT
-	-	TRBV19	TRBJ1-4	CASSIGRGIEKLFF	TGTGCCAGTAGTATCGGCAGGGGTATCGAAAAACTGTTTTTT
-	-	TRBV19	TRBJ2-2	CASSIVRGRGSSTGELFF	TGTGCCAGTAGTATAGTTAGGGGGCGGGGTTCAAGCACCGGGGAGCTGTTTTTT
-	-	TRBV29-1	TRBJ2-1	CSVEDLTLSYNEQFF	TGCAGCGTTGAAGATCTTACTCTCTCCTACAATGAGCAGTTCTTC
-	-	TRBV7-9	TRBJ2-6	CASSLAAGFSGANVLTF	TGTGCCAGCAGCTTAGCTGCCGGTTTTTCTGGGGCCAACGTCCTGACTTTC
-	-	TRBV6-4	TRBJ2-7	CARARGSSPYEQYF	TGTGCCAGAGCACGCGGTAGCAGTCCCTACGAGCAGTACTTC
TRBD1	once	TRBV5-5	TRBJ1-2	CASSHDRGRTNYGYTF	TGTGCCAGCAGCCACGACAGGGGCCGAACTAACTATGGCTACACCTTC
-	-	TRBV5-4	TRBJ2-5	CASSRPGSAGETQYF	TGTGCCAGCAGCCGTCCAGGGTCAGCAGGAGAGACCCAGTACTTC
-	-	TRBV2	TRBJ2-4	CASSDRAGTSWGVIQYF	TGTGCCAGCAGTGACCGGGCAGGAACTAGTTGGGGAGTCATTCAGTACTTC
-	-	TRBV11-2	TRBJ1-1	CASSALQGMNTEAFF	TGTGCCAGCAGCGCATTACAGGGAATGAACACTGAAGCTTTCTTT
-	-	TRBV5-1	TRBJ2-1	CASSIGLMEMDEQFF	TGCGCCAGCAGCATCGGACTCATGGAGATGGATGAGCAGTTCTTC
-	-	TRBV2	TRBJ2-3	CASSLAFSTDTQYF	TGTGCCAGTTCGTTGGCTTTTAGCACAGATACGCAGTATTTT
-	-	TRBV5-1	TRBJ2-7	CASSLGTNAGNEQYF	TGCGCCAGCAGCTTGGGGACCAATGCCGGGAACGAGCAGTACTTC
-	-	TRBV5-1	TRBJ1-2	CASRDTDKYYGYTF	TGCGCCAGCAGGGACACTGACAAATACTATGGCTACACCTTC
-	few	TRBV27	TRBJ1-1	CASSLRGGPEAFF	TGTGCCAGCAGTTTAAGAGGGGGTCCTGAAGCTTTCTTT
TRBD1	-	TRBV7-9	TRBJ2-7	CASSPGQGAFYEQYF	TGTGCCAGCAGCCCGGGACAGGGGGCTTTTTACGAGCAGTACTTC
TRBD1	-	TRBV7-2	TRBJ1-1	CASSSAVRDRAEGTEAFF	TGTGCCAGCAGCTCAGCAGTTCGGGACAGGGCGGAAGGGACTGAAGCTTTCTTT
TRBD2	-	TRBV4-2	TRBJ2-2	CASSQFSGANTRELFF	TGTGCCAGCAGCCAATTCAGCGGGGCGAACACCAGGGAGCTGTTTTTT
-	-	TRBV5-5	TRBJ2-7	CASSLMALGGYEQYF	TGTGCCAGCAGCTTGATGGCGCTTGGGGGGTACGAGCAGTACTTC
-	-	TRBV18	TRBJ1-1	CASSPRNRERNTEAFF	TGTGCCAGCTCACCACGAAACAGGGAAAGGAACACTGAAGCTTTCTTT
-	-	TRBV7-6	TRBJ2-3	CASSPGRRGATDTQYF	TGTGCCAGCAGCCCCGGCCGGAGGGGAGCCACAGATACGCAGTATTTT